This passage covers 6 T cell receptor beta chains from one sample sequenced in a study of monozygotic twins with cystic fibrosis (dated by TCRdb to the early 2020s). Library preparation employed the immunoSEQ multiplex PCR assay. TCRdb mirrors the immuneACCESS table, restricted to in-frame sequences. Some clones are absent from its copies; in checked studies, under half trace to an unresolved V gene, and the reason for the others is unknown. This sample comprises about 35,000 clones, under 70% of them detected only once. The ten largest clones add up to around 0.78% of the sample. The sequenced sample was blood. These receptors came from a girl aged 5-17 years with cystic fibrosis.

A few counts support this clone. V usage is TRBV5-4 and J usage is TRBJ2-7; perhaps TRBD1 as D (6 bases). The CDR3 sequence is 15 residues long. The V end was cut by 1 base, the J end by 3 bases, with 14 bases between. The germline V gene encodes CDR1 SGHNT and CDR2 YYREEE (reference sequence). The CDR3 nucleotides read TGTGCCAGCAGCTTGTTCGGCACAGGGTTCTACGAGCAGTACTTC. Protein product: CASSLFGTGFYEQYF.

The rearrangement uses TRBV4-1 and TRBJ1-5; D uncertain. Trimming pared 0 bases from V and 6 bases from J, leaving 6 bases between. CDR1 is MGHRA, CDR2 YSYEKL, per germline. The CDR3 is 13 amino acids. For the CDR3, the DNA is TGCGCCAGCAGCCAAGATTTACGTCAGCCCCAGCATTTT. It specifies CASSQDLRQPQHF.

The V and J genes are TRBV4-2 and TRBJ2-1; the D is unclear. Trimming took off 0 bases at V and 2 bases at J, with 2 bases between the two ends. The CDR3 spans 13 residues. Germline CDR1 LGHNA, CDR2 YNFKEQ. CDR3 sequence (DNA): TGTGCCAGCAGCCAAGAGGCCTACAATGAGCAGTTCTTC. This gives the protein CASSQEAYNEQFF.

This chain uses TRBV7-2 with TRBJ2-5; perhaps TRBD1 as D (6 bases). V was clipped by 6 bases and J by 2 bases, with 19 bases between them. CDR1 and CDR2 from the germline V gene are SGHTA and FQGNSA. There are 16 residues in the CDR3. The CDR3 protein is CASRRAGERRQETQYF. The DNA of the CDR3 is TGTGCCAGCAGGCGAGCAGGGGAGAGAAGGCAAGAGACCCAGTACTTC. Together with reference TRBV7-2 and TRBJ2-5, the CDR3 gives the full variable domain: GAGVSQSPSNKVTEKGKDVELRCDPISGHTALYWYRQSLGQGLEFLIYFQGNSAPDKSGLPSDRFSAERTGGSVSTLTIQRTQQEDSAVYLCASRRAGERRQETQYFGPGTRLLVL.

This clone appeared a single time. CDR3 DNA: TGTGCCAGCAGCCCGACGACTAGCTTTTACGCAGATACGCAGTATTTT. Protein: CASSPTTSFYADTQYF. The chain has TRBV14 and TRBJ2-3; 7 nucleotides agree with TRBD2. The germline V gene encodes CDR1 SGHDN and CDR2 FVKESK. The CDR3 covers 16 residues. Unmatched junction bases numbered 11, after V lost 4 bases and J lost 4 bases.

This clone was counted a few times. The chain links TRBV19 to TRBJ1-4; D unresolved. The germline CDR1 and CDR2 sequences are LNHDA and SQIVND (reference sequence). Trimming removed 5 bases at V and 5 bases at J, with 12 bases between. There are 14 residues in the CDR3. The chain's CDR3 is CASSPHGLNEKLFF. DNA for the CDR3: TGTGCCAGTAGTCCGCATGGCCTCAATGAAAAACTGTTTTTT.